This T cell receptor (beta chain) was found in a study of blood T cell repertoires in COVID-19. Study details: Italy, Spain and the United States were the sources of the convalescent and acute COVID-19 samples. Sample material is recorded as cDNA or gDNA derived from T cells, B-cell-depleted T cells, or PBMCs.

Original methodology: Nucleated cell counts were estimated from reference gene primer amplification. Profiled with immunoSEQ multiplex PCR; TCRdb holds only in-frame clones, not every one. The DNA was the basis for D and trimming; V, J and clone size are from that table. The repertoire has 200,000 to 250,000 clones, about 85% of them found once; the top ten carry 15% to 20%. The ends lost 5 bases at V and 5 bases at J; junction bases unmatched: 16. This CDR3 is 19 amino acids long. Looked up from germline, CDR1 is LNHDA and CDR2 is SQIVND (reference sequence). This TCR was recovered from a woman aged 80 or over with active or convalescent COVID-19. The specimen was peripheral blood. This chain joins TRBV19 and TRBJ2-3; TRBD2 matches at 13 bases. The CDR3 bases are TGTGCCAGTAGTGGGACTAGCGGGATAACGGAGATCTACGGAGATACGCAGTATTTT. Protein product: CASSGTSGITEIYGDTQYF.